This T cell receptor (beta chain) comes out of a study of metastatic and nonmetastatic thyroid tumors. Background on the study: Repertoires of blood and of tissue (tumor or nodule) from malignant and benign thyroid patients were compared. Regarding the study as a whole: A significant increase in TCR beta diversity was reportedly seen in malignant thyroid tumors relative to benign nodules, in blood and tumor.

Thyroid surgery was performed in patients who had received no treatment beforehand. Germline CDR1 reads MNHEY; CDR2 reads SVGEGT. This CDR3 has 16 residues. Worth noting for this clone: Its antigen is unidentified. The junction does not match germline at one end; this may be a read error.

As processed by the authors: Clinicopathological groups supplied CDR3 differences that were used to build a distant-metastasis classifier for papillary thyroid cancer. TCRdb re-called the PCR reads through MiXCR. The V and J calls follow TCRdb's processing rather than the paper's. Among 50,000 to 60,000 clones listed, under 20% were seen once. The gene calls are TRBV6-2 or TRBV6-3 and TRBJ2-7; no definite D call. The sequencing input was blood. The clonotype was recovered from a female donor with papillary thyroid cancer or a benign thyroid nodule (not recorded which). Some clones in this sample may be carry-over from other donors' samples. DNA of the CDR3: TGTGCCAGCAGTTACCCACCAGTGTGGGGTGGCTACGATCAGTACTTC. Its protein product is CASSYPPVWGGYDQYF.